This TCR beta chain comes out of a study of blood T cells in healthy people across ages. Through a sample-barcoded 5' primer and a J-beta primer mix, a second PCR was run for roughly 7 to 12 cycles. Each CDR3 protein is one row after TCRdb ran MiXCR on the 5' RACE reads. The table records about 1,500,000 distinct CDR3 sequences, around 42% of them present only once. This clonotype occurred a few times. V was cut by 5 bases and J by 3 bases, with 17 bases left in between. The CDR3 sequence is 15 residues long. Germline CDR1 and CDR2: SGHTA and FQGNSA. The rearrangement joins TRBV7-2 to TRBJ2-7; possible D gene TRBD1, 6 bases. The sequence derives from a woman under 30 in good health. Sequences were obtained from blood. In DNA, the CDR3 is TGTGCCAGCAGCCCCTTTGGGGGCGGCAACTACGAGCAGTACTTC. Its translation: CASSPFGGGNYEQYF. Based on the CDR3 plus reference TRBV7-2 and TRBJ2-7, the full variable domain is GAGVSQSPSNKVTEKGKDVELRCDPISGHTALYWYRQSLGQGLEFLIYFQGNSAPDKSGLPSDRFSAERTGGSVSTLTIQRTQQEDSAVYLCASSPFGGGNYEQYFGPGTRLTVT.